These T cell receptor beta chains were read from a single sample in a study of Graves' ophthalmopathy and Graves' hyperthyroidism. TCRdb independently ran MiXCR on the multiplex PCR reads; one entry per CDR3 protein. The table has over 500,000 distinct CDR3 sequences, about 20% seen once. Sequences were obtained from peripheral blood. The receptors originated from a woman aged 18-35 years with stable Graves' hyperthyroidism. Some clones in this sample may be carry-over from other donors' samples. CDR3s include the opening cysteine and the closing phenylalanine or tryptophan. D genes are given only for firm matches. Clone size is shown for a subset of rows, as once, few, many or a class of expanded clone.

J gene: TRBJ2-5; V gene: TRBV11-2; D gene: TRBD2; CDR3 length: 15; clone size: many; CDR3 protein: CASSQSSSGGETQYF; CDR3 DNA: TGTGCCAGCAGCCAAAGTTCTAGCGGGGGGGAGACCCAGTACTTC
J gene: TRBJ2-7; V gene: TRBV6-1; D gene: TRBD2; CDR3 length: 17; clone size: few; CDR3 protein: CASSEALYGGASYEQYF; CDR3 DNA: TGTGCCAGCAGTGAAGCCCTTTACGGGGGGGCGAGCTACGAGCAGTACTTC
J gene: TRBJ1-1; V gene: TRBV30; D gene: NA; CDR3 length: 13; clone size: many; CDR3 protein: CAWGGTGGTEAFF; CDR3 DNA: TGTGCCTGGGGGGGTACTGGGGGCACTGAAGCTTTCTTT
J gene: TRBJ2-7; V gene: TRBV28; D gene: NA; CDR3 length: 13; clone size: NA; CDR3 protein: CASSPLSAYEQYF; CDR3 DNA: TGTGCCAGCAGCCCCTTATCCGCCTACGAGCAGTACTTC
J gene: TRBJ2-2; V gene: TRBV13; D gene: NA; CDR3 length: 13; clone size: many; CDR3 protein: CASSSRGPGELFF; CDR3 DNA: TGTGCCAGCAGCTCCCGGGGGCCCGGGGAGCTGTTTTTT
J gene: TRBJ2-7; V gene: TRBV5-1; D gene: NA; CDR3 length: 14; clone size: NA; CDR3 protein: CASSLVYQSYEQYF; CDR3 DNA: TGCGCCAGCAGCTTGGTTTATCAGAGCTACGAGCAGTACTTC
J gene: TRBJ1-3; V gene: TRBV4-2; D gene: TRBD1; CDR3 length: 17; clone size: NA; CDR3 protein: CASSVGQGASAGNTIYF; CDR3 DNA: TGTGCCAGCAGCGTAGGACAGGGGGCGAGCGCTGGAAACACCATATATTTT
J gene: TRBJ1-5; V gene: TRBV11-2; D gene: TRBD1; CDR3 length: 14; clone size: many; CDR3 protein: CASSLGGQNQPQHF; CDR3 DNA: TGTGCCAGCAGCTTAGGGGGACAGAATCAGCCCCAGCATTTT
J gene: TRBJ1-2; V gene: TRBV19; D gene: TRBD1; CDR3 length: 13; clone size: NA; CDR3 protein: CASNTGDNYGYTF; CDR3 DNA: TGTGCCAGTAATACAGGGGATAACTATGGCTACACCTTC
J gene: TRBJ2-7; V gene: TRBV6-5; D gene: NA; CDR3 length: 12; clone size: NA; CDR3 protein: CASSSLFFEQYF; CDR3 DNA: TGTGCCAGCAGTTCTCTCTTCTTCGAGCAGTACTTC
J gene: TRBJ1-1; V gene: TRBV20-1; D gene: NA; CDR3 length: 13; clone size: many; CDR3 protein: CSARNRDNTEAFF; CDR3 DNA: TGCAGTGCTAGAAACAGGGACAACACTGAAGCTTTCTTT
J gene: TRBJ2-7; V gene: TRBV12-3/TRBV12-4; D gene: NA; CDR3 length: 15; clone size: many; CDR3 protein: CASSLSGLGPYEQYF; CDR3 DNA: TGTGCCAGCAGTTTAAGCGGACTCGGCCCCTACGAGCAGTACTTC
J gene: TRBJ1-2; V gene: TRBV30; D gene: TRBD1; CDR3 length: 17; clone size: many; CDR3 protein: CAWSVKPTGLFGGGYTF; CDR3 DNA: TGTGCCTGGAGTGTAAAACCGACAGGGCTGTTTGGTGGCGGCTACACCTTC